This T cell receptor beta chain was obtained from a study of T cell repertoires in cytomegalovirus infection. Study-wide results and limits: The ex vivo response showed dominance by HLA-C-restricted CMV-specific TCR beta clonotypes.

This clonotype came up many times. The antigen remains undetermined. Each CDR3 protein gets one entry after TCRdb re-called the reads with MiXCR. The sample shows around 260,000 distinct CDR3 sequences, approximately 9.2% of them seen only once. The V end was cut by 1 base, the J end by 3 bases, with 10 bases between. The CDR3 consists of 15 residues. The V gene's germline CDR1 is MDHEN and CDR2 SYDVKM. Material: PBMCs. The chain has TRBV28 and TRBJ1-5, with TRBD1 as a possible D gene (5 bases). This clonotype was obtained from a human donor in good health (CMV status not recorded). Some clones in this sample may be carry-over from other donors' samples. The CDR3 loop is CASSLFQGSNQPQHF. CDR3 in DNA: TGTGCCAGCAGTTTATTTCAGGGTTCCAATCAGCCCCAGCATTTT.